The 18 T cell receptor beta chains given below trace back to one sample, sequenced in a study of T cells in Graves' hyperthyroidism and ophthalmopathy. The source material, RNA transcripts, was used to amplify TCR beta CDR3 regions. TCR CDR3 regions were first amplified by RT-PCR with HTBI primers. TCRdb analysed the multiplex PCR reads with MiXCR anew, one entry per CDR3 protein. This table holds roughly 660,000 distinct CDR3 sequences, roughly 17% found once. The sequencing sample was made of blood. These receptors came from a man in his forties or fifties with Graves' hyperthyroidism.

The chain links TRBV12-3 or TRBV12-4 to TRBJ2-4; TRBD1 might be the D (5 bases). Trimming stripped 4 bases from V and 5 bases from J, with 12 bases between. The CDR3 is 14 amino acids. The CDR3 sequence: CASSSSDRENIQYF. The CDR3 nucleotides are TGTGCCAGCAGTTCTTCCGACAGAGAAAACATTCAGTACTTC.

This clonotype showed up many times. J is TRBJ2-1 and V is TRBV7-9, with a weak D call TRBD2 (6 bases). This CDR3 spans 14 amino acids. With 1 base removed from V and 9 bases from J, the gap between germline ends came to 13 bases. Germline CDR1 and CDR2: SEHNR and FQNEAQ (reference sequence). The CDR3 DNA follows: TGTGCCAGCAGCTTAGAAAGTTACGGGGGTGAGCAGTTCTTC. Translated, it gives CASSLESYGGEQFF.

The sample holds many counts of this clonotype. The chain carries TRBV28 and TRBJ1-5; maybe TRBD1 (6 bases). The CDR3 consists of 16 residues. The ends were cut back, 11 bases at V and 1 base at J, with 21 bases in the middle. Germline lookup yields CDR1 MDHEN and CDR2 SYDVKM. The CDR3 nucleotides read TGTGCCTCGAGGACCGGGGGGGCCTACAGCAATCAGCCCCAGCATTTT. This translates into CASRTGGAYSNQPQHF.

This clonotype has at least ten counts. The chain links TRBV28 to TRBJ2-4; D is undetermined. Trimming removed 1 base at V and 0 bases at J, with 7 bases between. CDR1 is MDHEN, CDR2 SYDVKM, per germline. This CDR3 contains 15 residues. The CDR3 sequence is CASSLSSIAKNIQYF. The CDR3, as DNA: TGTGCCAGCAGTTTATCGTCAATAGCCAAAAACATTCAGTACTTC.

This clonotype has ten or more counts. The chain employs TRBV28 and TRBJ2-4, with D possibly TRBD2 on 6 matching bases. V was trimmed by 5 bases and J by 0 bases, leaving 8 bases between them. The germline V gene encodes CDR1 MDHEN and CDR2 SYDVKM. This CDR3 has 14 amino acids. The CDR3 protein is CASSPGLAKNIQYF. In DNA, the CDR3 is TGTGCCAGCAGTCCGGGACTAGCCAAAAACATTCAGTACTTC.

This clonotype came up many times. The chain joins TRBV28 to TRBJ2-5, with D perhaps assigned TRBD1 or TRBD2 (5 bases each). Trimming shortened V by 4 bases and J by 1 base, and 22 bases separated the two germline ends. Per germline, CDR1 MDHEN and CDR2 SYDVKM. The CDR3 loop spans 18 amino acids. CDR3 in DNA: TGTGCCAGCAGTTCCGTCCCAGGTCGGGACCACCGCCAAGAGACCCAGTACTTC. Its translation: CASSSVPGRDHRQETQYF.

This clonotype was picked up many times. The chain links TRBV6-1 to TRBJ2-2; D remains unclear. Trimming pared 7 bases from V and 6 bases from J, leaving 15 bases between. The CDR3 runs to 14 residues. The germline gives CDR1 MNHNS, CDR2 SASEGT. As DNA, the CDR3 is TGTGCCAGCACAGCCCGCGAAATGGCCGGGGAGCTGTTTTTT. It is translated as CASTAREMAGELFF.

V and J are TRBV7-3 and TRBJ2-7, with 12 bases lining up with TRBD1. This CDR3 is built from 15 residues. The V gene end was trimmed by 5 bases and the J gene end by 4 bases; junction bases not matched to a gene: 6. CDR1 and CDR2 (germline): SGHTA, FQGTGA. As DNA, the CDR3 is TGTGCCAGCAGCCCAGGGACAGGGGGCAATTACGAGCAGTACTTC. Translated: CASSPGTGGNYEQYF.

This clonotype was seen repeatedly, ten times or more. The chain joins TRBV12-3 or TRBV12-4 to TRBJ2-1, with 10 positions matching TRBD2. V trimming: 2 bases; J trimming: 8 bases; junction bases outside the gene matches: 9. This CDR3 contains 16 residues. The CDR3 protein is CASSLWLAGVKDEQFF. CDR3 bases: TGTGCCAGCAGTTTATGGCTAGCGGGAGTTAAGGATGAGCAGTTCTTC.

At least ten counts were recorded for this clonotype. The rearrangement uses TRBV11-3 and TRBJ2-1, with 9 bases fitting TRBD2. This CDR3 contains 16 residues. V shed 3 bases and J 6 bases; nucleotides not matched to a gene: 9. CDR1 and CDR2 (germline): SGHNT, YENEEA. CDR3 DNA: TGTGCCAGCAGCTTCCCCGTAGCGGGAGTAGGCAATGAGCAGTTCTTC. Protein product: CASSFPVAGVGNEQFF.

In regard to this clonotype: At one end the junction does not follow the germline gene, possibly because of a read error. The chain employs TRBV29-1 and TRBJ2-1, with 8 bases fitting TRBD2. CDR1 is SQVTM, CDR2 ANQGSEA, per germline. The CDR3 length is 16 residues. The CDR3 here is CSVEVGRGGPYSEQFF. CDR3 DNA: TGCAGCGTTGAAGTGGGTCGGGGGGGCCCCTACAGTGAGCAGTTCTTC.

This clonotype has just a few counts. The chain joins TRBV4-1 to TRBJ2-2, with 7 bases aligning to TRBD2. CDR1 is MGHRA, CDR2 YSYEKL, per germline. CDR3 length equals 19 residues. The junction had 13 bases not matched to a gene; V was cut back by 1 base and J by 2 bases. The CDR3 sequence is CASSQGVLRREVNTGELFF. In DNA, the CDR3 is TGCGCCAGCAGCCAAGGGGTATTGCGACGGGAGGTCAACACCGGGGAGCTGTTTTTT.

This clonotype occurred a few times. The chain recombines TRBV3-1 with TRBJ2-3; 11 bases fit TRBD2. Germline trimming cut 5 bases from V and 8 bases from J; bases unmatched to any gene: 21. CDR1 and CDR2 from the germline V gene are LGHDT and YNNKEL (reference sequence). The CDR3 is 19 amino acids. CDR3 nucleotides: TGTGCCAGCAGCTCCCGAATCGGACTAGCGGGTACCTCTCTCGGTACGCAGTATTTT. This encodes CASSSRIGLAGTSLGTQYF.

The chain links TRBV6-1 to TRBJ2-7, with 7 bases lining up with TRBD1. The CDR3 spans 14 residues. Germline trimming cut 5 bases from V and 0 bases from J; bases unmatched to any gene: 4. CDR1 and CDR2 (germline): MNHNS, SASEGT. CDR3 amino acids: CASSHGTVSYEQYF. The CDR3, as DNA: TGTGCCAGCAGTCATGGGACAGTCTCCTACGAGCAGTACTTC.

The chain combines TRBV2 with TRBJ1-5; TRBD1 might be the D (5 bases). The CDR3 runs 17 residues. Trimming pared 7 bases from V and 2 bases from J, leaving 21 bases between. Germline lookup yields CDR1 SNHLY and CDR2 FYNNEI. CDR3 loop: CASTRDSQAGGNQPQHF. CDR3 in DNA: TGTGCCAGCACACGGGACTCCCAAGCGGGGGGCAATCAGCCCCAGCATTTT.

In this sample, this clonotype turned up many times. V is TRBV10-3 and J is TRBJ2-1; the D gene could be TRBD1 or TRBD2 (5 bases each). CDR1 ENHRY and CDR2 SYGVKD come from the germline V gene. The CDR3 consists of 13 residues. V was shortened by 8 bases and J by 5 bases, with 13 bases between the two germline ends. CDR3 region: CAIAGTGNNEQFF. DNA of the CDR3: TGTGCCATCGCCGGGACGGGGAACAATGAGCAGTTCTTC.

This clonotype was observed a handful of times. The rearrangement uses TRBV7-2 and TRBJ2-1; TRBD1 matches 8 bases. The CDR3 has 16 residues. The ends lost 2 bases at V and 8 bases at J; junction bases unmatched: 11. CDR1 SGHTA and CDR2 FQGNSA come from the germline V gene. The CDR3 loop is CASSLNRDRSFYEQFF. As DNA, the CDR3 is TGTGCCAGCAGCTTAAACCGGGACAGGTCGTTTTATGAGCAGTTCTTC.

This clonotype showed up many times. V gene TRBV28 combines with J gene TRBJ2-2; maybe TRBD1 (6 bases). CDR3 length: 14 amino acids. Deletions cut 8 bases from V and 8 bases from J, with 18 bases between. The germline gives CDR1 MDHEN, CDR2 SYDVKM. The CDR3: CASLDTGLGGELFF. DNA for the CDR3: TGTGCCAGCCTTGACACAGGGCTGGGGGGGGAGCTGTTTTTT.